The 32 T cell receptor beta chains below all came from one sample that was sequenced in a study of metastatic and nonmetastatic thyroid tumors. Every patient underwent thyroid surgery untreated. TCRdb re-called the PCR reads via MiXCR. The sample contains 40,000 or so clones, around 16% of which appear only once. What was sequenced was tumor tissue. These receptors all come from a female donor with papillary thyroid cancer or a benign thyroid nodule (not recorded which). Some clones in this sample may be carry-over from other donors' samples.

A remark on this clone: Germline and junction disagree at one end, which may indicate a read error. Other DNA sequences in the sample encode the same CDR3. CDR3 nucleotides: TGTGCCAGTAGTATAACACCGGGACACCACCCTGGGGCCAACGTACTGACTTTC. Encoded protein: CASSITPGHHPGANVLTF. The rearrangement links TRBV19 to TRBJ2-6; D may be TRBD1 (6 bases). CDR3 length: 18 residues. Germline V CDR1 and CDR2: LNHDA, SQIVND (reference sequence).

This clone has ten or more counts. The chain combines TRBV6-4 with TRBJ2-7, with 9 bases lining up with TRBD1. The CDR3 runs to 15 residues. V shed 2 bases, J shed 6 bases, and the junction held 8 bases outside the gene matches. Germline CDR1 reads MRHNA; CDR2 reads SNTAGT. The CDR3 protein is CASSDLTGTGPEQYF. Here the CDR3 DNA reads TGTGCCAGCAGTGACCTTACCGGGACAGGGCCCGAGCAGTACTTC.

This clone was found many times. The chain couples TRBV28 to TRBJ1-1; D remains ambiguous. Trimming shortened V by 7 bases and J by 4 bases, and 10 bases separated the two germline ends. Germline V gives CDR1 MDHEN, CDR2 SYDVKM. The CDR3 spans 12 residues. CDR3 DNA: TGTGCCAGCAACTCGCGGGGCACTGAAGCTTTCTTT. Translating it yields CASNSRGTEAFF.

This clone showed up many times. This sequence joins TRBV30 and TRBJ1-5, with D possibly being TRBD1 (5 bases). The V end lost 3 bases, the J end lost 6 bases, and 15 bases lay between the germline ends. Germline V gene lookup returns CDR1 GTSNPN and CDR2 SVGIG (reference sequence). CDR3 length: 14 amino acids. CDR3: CAWRGGGPLQPQHF. The CDR3 bases are TGTGCCTGGAGGGGGGGAGGGCCGCTTCAGCCCCAGCATTTT.

This clone appeared many times. The chain is built from TRBV5-1 and TRBJ1-1; perhaps TRBD1 as D (6 bases). The germline V gene has CDR1 SGHRS and CDR2 YFSETQ. V was pared by 4 bases and J by 3 bases, with 13 bases between. The CDR3 loop spans 14 amino acids. The CDR3 sequence: CASSTKTGDTEAFF. For the CDR3, the DNA is TGCGCCAGCAGCACCAAGACAGGAGACACTGAAGCTTTCTTT. The full variable domain, with the rest looked up from reference TRBV5-1 and TRBJ1-1, is KAGVTQTPRYLIKTRGQQVTLSCSPISGHRSVSWYQQTPGQGLQFLFEYFSETQRNKGNFPGRFSGRQFSNSRSEMNVSTLELGDSALYLCASSTKTGDTEAFFGQGTRLTVV.

In this sample, this clone turned up many times. The V gene is TRBV6-5, the J gene TRBJ2-2, with no clear D. Germline loops: CDR1 MNHEY, CDR2 SVGAGI. V lost 2 bases and J 1 base, leaving 8 bases between the germline ends. This CDR3 has 15 residues. CDR3 DNA sequence: TGTGCCAGCAGTTACGATGTTGAGAACACCGGGGAGCTGTTTTTT. This sequence encodes CASSYDVENTGELFF.

The chain links TRBV20-1 to TRBJ2-7, with D tentatively TRBD1 (5 bases). Germline CDR1 reads DFQATT; CDR2 reads SNEGSKA (reference sequence). The CDR3 is 14 residues long. V lost 4 bases and J 0 bases, leaving 13 bases between the germline ends. In DNA form, the CDR3 reads TGCAGTGCTACCTGTACAGGTGGCTCCTACGAGCAGTACTTC. Amino acid sequence: CSATCTGGSYEQYF.

In this sample, this clone turned up many times. V and J are TRBV10-1 and TRBJ2-2; maybe TRBD1 (6 bases). The germline V gene encodes CDR1 WNHNN and CDR2 SYGVQD (reference sequence). V shed 6 bases and J shed 3 bases, with 8 bases lying between them. The CDR3 is made up of 13 amino acids. The CDR3 protein is CASRRQDTGELFF. CDR3 nucleotide sequence: TGCGCCAGCAGACGACAGGACACCGGGGAGCTGTTTTTT.

This clone was counted many times. The chain has TRBV6-5 and TRBJ1-2; D remains unclear. Germline assignment: CDR1 MNHEY and CDR2 SVGAGI. Trimming left V 2 bases short and J 8 bases short, with 15 bases between. CDR3 size: 14 residues. The CDR3 here is CASSYRSGIGGYTF. CDR3 nucleotide sequence: TGTGCCAGCAGTTACAGGTCTGGGATAGGGGGCTACACCTTC.

This clone was picked up a small number of times. A much larger clonotype is one base distant, so this may be a read error. CDR3 loop: CASRRGGAGSGRGGDTQYF. CDR3 nucleotide sequence: TGTGCCAGCCGACGTGGGGGGGCAGGGAGCGGTAGAGGAGGGGATACGCAGTATTTT. This rearrangement joins TRBV6-2 or TRBV6-3 to TRBJ2-3; maybe TRBD2 (7 bases). This CDR3 has 19 amino acids. Germline V CDR1 and CDR2: MNHEY, SVGEGT. V was trimmed by 8 bases and J by 6 bases, leaving 33 bases between them.

This clone has just one count. The rearrangement joins TRBV11-1 to TRBJ1-5, with no clear D. Trimming removed 5 bases at V and 7 bases at J, with 12 bases between. Germline CDR1 SGHAT, CDR2 FQDESV (reference sequence). The CDR3 is 13 amino acids. This chain's CDR3 is CASSIRQGQPQHF. The DNA for the CDR3 is TGTGCCAGCAGCATACGTCAAGGACAGCCCCAGCATTTT.

This clone occurred many times. The chain uses TRBV7-8 and TRBJ2-5; 7 nucleotides agree with TRBD1. V dropped 4 bases and J dropped 1; count of bases not matched to a gene: 21. CDR3 length equals 20 residues. Germline CDR1 reads SGHVS; CDR2 reads FQNEAQ. DNA for the CDR3: TGTGCCAGCAGCTATGTGACAGGGTCTCCCCCATGTCTACTCCAAGAGACCCAGTACTTC. It codes for CASSYVTGSPPCLLQETQYF.

This clone was seen at least ten times. The rearrangement uses TRBV4-1 and TRBJ2-1; TRBD2 agrees at 8 bases. Germline CDR1 and CDR2: MGHRA and YSYEKL. The CDR3 length is 17 residues. Losses at the gene ends were 2 bases for V and 2 bases for J; bases not matched to a gene: 8. In DNA form, the CDR3 reads TGCGCCAGCAGCCAACCCCTCGGGAGGGCCACCTACAATGAGCAGTTCTTC. This gives the protein CASSQPLGRATYNEQFF.

As to this clone: Being one base from a much bigger clone, this may be a read error. This sequence joins TRBV30 and TRBJ2-2; 8 positions agree with TRBD1. The CDR3 has 14 amino acids. After removal of 5 bases from V and 6 bases from J, the junction contained 8 bases not matched to a gene. CDR1 and CDR2 from the germline V gene are GTSNPN and SVGIG (reference sequence). CDR3 in DNA: TGTGCCTGGCCGGGACAGGACAACGCCGGGGAGCTGTTTTTT. The encoded protein is CAWPGQDNAGELFF.

This clone was observed many times. The chain carries TRBV12-3 or TRBV12-4 and TRBJ2-1, with 7 bases matching TRBD1. V shed 5 bases, J shed 6 bases, and the junction held 10 bases outside the gene matches. The CDR3 length is 15 residues. The CDR3 loop is CASSQGEPLSNEQFF. The CDR3 DNA reads TGTGCCAGCAGTCAGGGGGAACCCCTGAGCAATGAGCAGTTCTTC.

This clone has a count of ten or more. The chain uses TRBV20-1 and TRBJ1-1; a possible D gene is TRBD1 (6 bases). This CDR3 region has 14 residues. V dropped 6 bases and J dropped 4 bases, with 18 bases sitting between them. Germline V gene data show CDR1 as DFQATT and CDR2 as SNEGSKA (reference sequence). The CDR3 sequence is CSAPEGGGGTEAFF. Here the CDR3 DNA reads TGCAGTGCCCCGGAGGGGGGGGGGGGCACTGAAGCTTTCTTT.

The chain joins TRBV19 to TRBJ2-7; D possibly uses TRBD1 or TRBD2 (5 bases each). Per germline, CDR1 LNHDA and CDR2 SQIVND (reference sequence). CDR3 length: 16 residues. The V end was cut by 5 bases, the J end by 0 bases, with 17 bases between. CDR3 region: CASSWFPGRGSYEQYF. DNA of the CDR3: TGTGCCAGTAGTTGGTTTCCGGGACGTGGCTCCTACGAGCAGTACTTC. The whole variable domain, remainder taken from reference TRBV19 and TRBJ2-7, is DGGITQSPKYLFRKEGQNVTLSCEQNLNHDAMYWYRQDPGQGLRLIYYSQIVNDFQKGDIAEGYSVSREKKESFPLTVTSAQKNPTAFYLCASSWFPGRGSYEQYFGPGTRLTVT.

The table lists this clone with a few counts. A clone one base away is much larger, so this may be a read error. The sample carries other DNA sequences with the same CDR3. This chain connects TRBV20-1 to TRBJ1-1; D is ambiguous. CDR1 DFQATT and CDR2 SNEGSKA come from the germline V gene (reference sequence). The CDR3 runs 12 residues. The CDR3 DNA is TGCAGCGCTATGTCCGGGAACACTGAAGCTTTCTTT. As protein: CSAMSGNTEAFF.

Note on this clone: This may arise from a read error, as a much more abundant clone is one base away. J is TRBJ2-4 and V is TRBV5-4, with D possibly TRBD2 on 5 matching bases. The V and J ends lost 6 bases and 9 bases respectively, with 19 bases between them. Germline V lookup: CDR1 SGHNT, CDR2 YYREEE (reference sequence). The CDR3 is 14 residues long. CDR3 nucleotide sequence: TGTGCCAGCATCCCCGAGGCGAGCGAGGGCATTCAGTACTTC. This encodes CASIPEASEGIQYF.

This clone appeared many times. The V and J genes are TRBV19 and TRBJ2-1; D may be TRBD1 or TRBD2 (5 bases each). Trimming removed 0 bases at V and 0 bases at J, with 21 bases between. The CDR3 runs to 20 residues. Germline CDR1 is LNHDA and CDR2 is SQIVND (reference sequence). This CDR3 is CASSIDSGAIAFLSYNEQFF. The CDR3 nucleotides are TGTGCCAGTAGTATAGATAGTGGGGCCATAGCGTTCCTCTCCTACAATGAGCAGTTCTTC.

At least ten counts were recorded for this clone. This rearrangement joins TRBV29-1 to TRBJ1-1; D not certain. V was cut by 1 base and J by 8 bases, with 11 bases left in between. Germline CDR1 and CDR2: SQVTM and ANQGSEA. The CDR3 is 12 amino acids. The CDR3 nucleotides are TGCAGCGTTGAAGCCCTCCGGGCCGAAGCTTTCTTT. Translating it yields CSVEALRAEAFF.

This clone was counted ten times or more. The chain is built from TRBV7-3 and TRBJ2-1; 9 positions agree with TRBD2. The length of the CDR3 is 17 residues. The V segment lost 3 bases and the J segment 7 bases; nucleotides outside the gene matches: 13. Germline V lookup: CDR1 SGHTA, CDR2 FQGTGA. The CDR3 sequence is CASSFSVDSGSMNEQFF. CDR3 bases: TGTGCCAGCAGCTTTTCAGTTGATAGCGGGAGCATGAATGAGCAGTTCTTC.

This clone came up many times. Other DNA sequences in this sample translate to the same CDR3. The chain joins TRBV6-1 to TRBJ2-1; D gene uncertain. CDR1 and CDR2 from the germline V gene are MNHNS and SASEGT. This CDR3 has 13 amino acids. Deletions cut 5 bases from V and 8 bases from J, with 13 bases between. CDR3 nucleotide sequence: TGTGCCAGCAGTTCCCCACGCGCGGATGAGCAGTTCTTC. It yields the protein CASSSPRADEQFF.

This clone came up many times. The V call is TRBV6-5, the J call TRBJ1-1; the D gene is possibly TRBD1 (6 bases). The V end was cut by 1 base, the J end by 9 bases, with 18 bases between. The CDR3 runs 15 residues. Germline V gene sequence: CDR1 MNHEY, CDR2 SVGAGI. Written as DNA, the CDR3 is TGTGCCAGCAGTTACTTGGGGGCCGGAGATGTACAAGCTTTCTTT. It yields the protein CASSYLGAGDVQAFF.

This clone has ten or more counts. The V and J genes are TRBV30 and TRBJ2-2; the D is unclear. Germline CDR1 and CDR2: GTSNPN and SVGIG (reference sequence). The CDR3 extends over 16 amino acids. Trimming took off 3 bases at V and 0 bases at J, with 14 bases between the two ends. CDR3 sequence: CAWREGIGPNTGELFF. The CDR3 nucleotides are TGTGCCTGGAGGGAAGGGATCGGCCCGAACACCGGGGAGCTGTTTTTT.

This clone was seen ten or more times. The rearrangement links TRBV24-1 to TRBJ2-3; perhaps TRBD1 as D (6 bases). Germline CDR1 reads KGHDR; CDR2 reads SFDVKD. Trimming stripped 0 bases from V and 2 bases from J, with 8 bases between. The CDR3 sequence is 15 residues long. The CDR3 reads CATSDLGQSTDTQYF. In nucleotides, the CDR3 is TGTGCCACCAGTGATTTGGGACAGTCCACAGATACGCAGTATTTT.

This clone was picked up many times. V usage is TRBV6-5 and J usage is TRBJ1-2; the D is unclear. V was pared by 2 bases and J by 3 bases, with 10 bases between. CDR1 MNHEY and CDR2 SVGAGI come from the germline V gene. The CDR3 totals 14 residues. CDR3 protein: CASSYRGRDYGYTF. The CDR3 coding sequence is TGTGCCAGCAGTTACCGAGGGCGGGACTATGGCTACACCTTC.

Concerning this clone itself: The junction shows a germline mismatch at one end, possibly a read error. This sequence joins TRBV11-2 and TRBJ2-5, with D uncertain. Germline V CDR1 and CDR2: SGHAT, FQNNGV. The CDR3 totals 14 residues. The chain's CDR3 is CASSLITRGETEYF. Here the CDR3 DNA reads TGTGCCAGCAGCTTAATAACTCGTGGAGAGACCGAGTACTTC.

This clone has more than one count but fewer than ten. This may stem from a read error, because a much larger clone lies one nucleotide away. J is TRBJ2-1 and V is TRBV7-2; D ambiguous. This CDR3 contains 16 residues. CDR1 and CDR2 from the germline V gene are SGHTA and FQGNSA. The CDR3 coding sequence is TGCGCCAGCAGCCCTCGTAGCCCGATCCCGTACAATGAGCAGTTCTTC. Translated: CASSPRSPIPYNEQFF.

Concerning this clone: This may arise from a read error, as a much more abundant clone is one base away. The chain employs TRBV2 and TRBJ2-1; 10 bases match TRBD2. V gave up 7 bases and J gave up 8 bases; unmatched junction bases: 8. The germline V gene encodes CDR1 SNHLY and CDR2 FYNNEI. The CDR3 contains 14 residues. The CDR3 is CASTSSGSTDEQFF. The CDR3 bases are TGTGCCAGCACCTCTAGCGGGAGTACCGATGAGCAGTTCTTC.

This clone was recorded many times. This rearrangement joins TRBV20-1 to TRBJ2-5; TRBD2 matches 11 bases. The V gene's germline CDR1 is DFQATT and CDR2 SNEGSKA (reference sequence). V gave up 4 bases and J gave up 1 base; unmatched junction bases: 11. This CDR3 has 17 amino acids. Here the CDR3 DNA reads TGCAGTGCTAAGCGGCTAGCGGGAGGATCCCCCCAAGAGACCCAGTACTTC. Its protein is CSAKRLAGGSPQETQYF.

About this clone itself: The junction does not match germline at one end; this may be a read error. The chain combines TRBV12-3 or TRBV12-4 with TRBJ1-5; 7 bases agree with TRBD1. CDR3 size: 16 residues. The CDR3 DNA sequence: TGTGCCAACAGTTTTACATCGGGACAGAGCAATCAGCCCCAGCACTTT. Its translation: CANSFTSGQSNQPQHF.